This record looks at one T cell receptor (beta chain) sequence and its context. Its specificity is unknown. The repertoire was sequenced with immunoSEQ multiplex PCR; TCRdb's copy has only in-frame clones and lacks some. Of roughly 2 million clones listed, around 95% were seen once; the top ten hold over 0.1%. These data are taken from a study of shared clonotypes between healthy human individuals. Study-level information: A donor's plate count was three for CD4 naive and three for CD4 memory; CD8 naive had two and CD8 memory one.

The CDR3 covers 18 residues. Germline V gene lookup returns CDR1 MDHEN and CDR2 SYDVKM. V dropped 6 bases and J dropped 0 bases, with 23 bases sitting between them. General study findings and limits: Investigators collected only blood, and repertoires in tissues likely differ. Generation probabilities were higher for clonotypes shared across all four sorted-subset donors than for unshared ones. Across subsets, estimated richness was generally greater for naive than for memory populations.

Sequenced sample: naive CD4+ T cells sorted from blood. The subset here: CD45RA+ positively selected. The rearrangement joins TRBV28 to TRBJ1-1; D uncertain. The clonotype comes from a man aged 18-30 years in good health. CDR3 nucleotide sequence: TGTGCCAGCAGCTCCTCCTGGGCAGTGAATCTTATGAACACTGAAGCTTTCTTT. The encoded protein is CASSSSWAVNLMNTEAFF.